This T cell receptor (beta chain) emerged from a study of T-cell reconstitution after alpha-beta-depleted transplantation in children. Unique molecular identifiers were incorporated into the prepared TCRbeta library. Via MiXCR, TCRdb re-called the PCR reads, giving one row per CDR3 protein. The sample gives 200,000 to 300,000 distinct CDR3 sequences, roughly a quarter of which show up once; less than 3.5% is in the top ten. Looked up from germline, CDR1 is DFQATT and CDR2 is SNEGSKA (reference sequence). Between the trimmed V and J ends, which lost 4 bases and 1 base, there was a span of 18 bases. This CDR3 has 16 residues. Findings of the study overall: T-cell numbers and diversity one year post-transplant derived largely from freshly generated T cells. Roughly two months post-transplant, alpha-beta T cells reportedly originated from several hundred graft clones that had expanded.

In regard to this clonotype: The antigen is not known.

Sequences were derived from PBMCs, sampled before TCRalphabeta/CD19-depleted stem cell transplant. The chain combines TRBV20-1 with TRBJ2-3; D possibly corresponds to TRBD1 (6 bases). The sequence came from a girl aged 2 to 10 with Fanconi anemia, due to receive a stem cell transplant. This CDR3 reads CSANTPWGRGTDTQYF. The DNA of the CDR3 is TGCAGTGCTAATACTCCATGGGGGCGGGGCACAGATACGCAGTATTTT.